This T cell receptor beta chain comes out of a study of Tregs in tolerant kidney transplant recipients. Recipients received nonmyeloablative bone marrow transplants from related graft donors, with transient mixed chimerism. Unstimulated regulatory T cells (CD4+CD25+CD127-), CD4+CD25- non-regulatory cells, CD4 and CD8 cells were FACS-sorted from thawed PBMCs. Sequenced by immunoSEQ multiplex PCR; TCRdb stores in-frame clones only, minus some. This table holds 65,000 or so clones, approximately 89% found once. Germline V lookup: CDR1 SGHDT, CDR2 YYEEEE. The CDR3 spans 12 residues. Many counts were recorded for this clone. Its specificity is unknown. The junction does not match germline at one end; this may be a read error. General study findings and limits: Biological reproducibility was not directly addressed, but technical replication error appeared minimal. Nucleotide sequences could not be compared across some patients' samples due to primer changes.

Sequencing was performed on CD4+ T cells from blood (PBMCs), taken 6 months after the transplant. This clonotype was sampled from a human patient who received a combined kidney and bone marrow transplant. Some T cells may be graft donor cells. The J gene is TRBJ1-4, the V gene TRBV5-6, with D perhaps TRBD1 (6 bases). The CDR3 sequence is CASSLAGGPGLF. The CDR3 DNA reads TGTGCCAGCAGCTTGGCCGGGGGGCCGGGACTTTTT.